Listed here are 23 T cell receptor beta chains from one sample, sequenced in a study of beta chain features in type 1 diabetes. Study conclusions and caveats: Type 1 diabetes patients had moderately but significantly shorter TCRB CDR3s in all four CD4+ subsets.

The antigens these receptors bind are not known. Reverse transcribing all isolated RNA meant expressed TCRB transcripts were sequenced. Clones were read by immunoSEQ multiplex PCR, and TCRdb kept only the in-frame ones, dropping some. Among 150,000 to 200,000 clones listed, almost 65% were seen once. The sequenced material came from naive CD4+ T cells from blood. The receptor source for this set is a man in his thirties or forties with type 1 diabetes.

The gene calls are TRBV29-1 and TRBJ1-2; D is ambiguous. There are 13 residues in the CDR3. V lost 4 bases, J lost 7 bases, and 16 bases lay in between. Germline-derived CDR1 and CDR2 are SQVTM and ANQGSEA. The DNA for the CDR3 is TGCAGCGTTGGGGTAATGGAGGGAGGTGGCTACACCTTC. Amino acid sequence: CSVGVMEGGGYTF.

A single count supports this clone. At one end the junction does not follow the germline gene, possibly because of a read error. The chain links TRBV29-1 to TRBJ2-7; D remains unclear. Germline V gives CDR1 SQVTM, CDR2 ANQGSEA. The CDR3 loop spans 12 amino acids. The chain's CDR3 is CSVFASSDEQYF. The CDR3 DNA reads TGCAGCGTGTTCGCCAGCTCCGACGAGCAGTACTTC.

This chain links TRBV13 with TRBJ2-3; 7 bases are a match to TRBD1. The trim removed 2 bases at V and 2 bases at J, leaving 4 bases unmatched. From germline, CDR1 is PRHDT and CDR2 FYEKMQ (reference sequence). The CDR3 has 15 residues. The CDR3 spells CASSLPDRATDTQYF. The CDR3 coding sequence is TGTGCCAGCAGCTTACCCGACAGGGCCACAGATACGCAGTATTTT. Using reference TRBV13 and TRBJ2-3 for the parts outside the CDR3, the full variable domain is AAGVIQSPRHLIKEKRETATLKCYPIPRHDTVYWYQQGPGQDPQFLISFYEKMQSDKGSIPDRFSAQQFSDYHSELNMSSLELGDSALYFCASSLPDRATDTQYFGPGTRLTVL.

The rearrangement joins TRBV5-4 to TRBJ1-2; no firm D call. Trimming took 0 bases from V and 8 from J, leaving 8 bases between them. Germline CDR1 reads SGHNT; CDR2 reads YYREEE (reference sequence). The CDR3 loop spans 12 amino acids. For the CDR3, the DNA is TGTGCCAGCAGCTTGGGGTTTTTCGGCTACACCTTC. The encoded protein is CASSLGFFGYTF. The entire variable domain, with the rest obtained from reference TRBV5-4 and TRBJ1-2, is as follows: ETGVTQSPTHLIKTRGQQVTLRCSSQSGHNTVSWYQQALGQGPQFIFQYYREEENGRGNFPPRFSGLQFPNYSSELNVNALELDDSALYLCASSLGFFGYTFGSGTRLTVV.

V and J are TRBV4-3 and TRBJ2-3, with a weak D call TRBD1 (7 bases). V was clipped by 1 base and J by 4 bases, with 12 bases between them. The CDR3 has 15 amino acids. Per germline, CDR1 LGHNA and CDR2 YSLEER. The CDR3 sequence: CASSQASGGPDTQYF. The CDR3 DNA reads TGCGCCAGCAGCCAAGCTTCAGGGGGGCCAGATACGCAGTATTTT.

V and J are TRBV29-1 and TRBJ2-5, with D perhaps matching TRBD2 (6 bases). Germline V gene data show CDR1 as SQVTM and CDR2 as ANQGSEA. CDR3 size: 13 residues. Trimming pared 2 bases from V and 1 base from J, leaving 8 bases between. The CDR3 region has the DNA TGCAGCGTTGAACTGGGGGGCCAAGAGACCCAGTACTTC. Translation gives CSVELGGQETQYF. The full variable domain, with the rest looked up from reference TRBV29-1 and TRBJ2-5, is SAVISQKPSRDICQRGTSLTIQCQVDSQVTMMFWYRQQPGQSLTLIATANQGSEATYESGFVIDKFPISRPNLTFSTLTVSNMSPEDSSIYLCSVELGGQETQYFGPGTRLLVL.

This clone was seen a single time. This chain joins TRBV7-9 and TRBJ1-1; D gene ambiguous. Germline V CDR1 and CDR2: SEHNR, FQNEAQ (reference sequence). Trimming took 1 base from V and 4 from J, leaving 10 bases between them. The CDR3 is made up of 14 amino acids. CDR3: CASSLEYGSTEAFF. CDR3 in DNA: TGTGCCAGCAGCTTAGAGTACGGGAGCACTGAAGCTTTCTTT.

This clone was counted a single time. This chain uses TRBV7-2 with TRBJ2-3; tentatively, D is TRBD2 (5 bases). Trimming took off 4 bases at V and 1 base at J, with 9 bases between the two ends. CDR1 SGHTA and CDR2 FQGNSA come from the germline V gene. This CDR3 has 14 residues. CDR3 nucleotides: TGTGCCAGCAGCTCACGGACTGGCACAGATACGCAGTATTTT. It specifies CASSSRTGTDTQYF.

Comments on this clone: Other DNA sequences from this sample encode an identical CDR3 as well. The chain is built from TRBV29-1 and TRBJ2-5, with unresolved D. The CDR3 totals 10 residues. The ends were cut back, 7 bases at V and 2 bases at J, with 5 bases in the middle. Germline V CDR1 and CDR2: SQVTM, ANQGSEA. The CDR3 sequence: CSGGQETQYF. The CDR3 DNA reads TGCAGCGGAGGACAAGAGACCCAGTACTTC.

The gene calls are TRBV7-2 and TRBJ2-3, with D unresolved. The germline V and J ends were trimmed by 1 base and 1 base, with 3 bases remaining between them. Germline V lookup: CDR1 SGHTA, CDR2 FQGNSA. The length of the CDR3 is 13 residues. In DNA, the CDR3 is TGTGCCAGCAGCTTAGTGGGCACAGATACGCAGTATTTT. This encodes CASSLVGTDTQYF.

The V gene is TRBV29-1, the J gene TRBJ1-1; D possibly corresponds to TRBD1 (5 bases). This CDR3 spans 13 amino acids. Trimming removed 5 bases from V and 6 bases from J, with 16 bases in between. Per germline, CDR1 SQVTM and CDR2 ANQGSEA. CDR3 in DNA: TGCAGCGTTTCCCTGTCGGGAGGGGCTGAAGCTTTCTTT. This gives the protein CSVSLSGGAEAFF.

This clone appeared once. The V call is TRBV7-9, the J call TRBJ1-1; D is possibly TRBD1 (6 bases). V shed 2 bases and J shed 3 bases, with 13 bases lying between them. Germline CDR1 is SEHNR and CDR2 is FQNEAQ (reference sequence). The CDR3 sequence is 15 residues long. CDR3 loop: CASSLYHREDTEAFF. The CDR3 nucleotides read TGTGCCAGCAGCTTATATCACAGGGAGGACACTGAAGCTTTCTTT. The whole variable domain, remainder taken from reference TRBV7-9 and TRBJ1-1, is DTGVSQNPRHKITKRGQNVTFRCDPISEHNRLYWYRQTLGQGPEFLTYFQNEAQLEKSRLLSDRFSAERPKGSFSTLEIQRTEQGDSAMYLCASSLYHREDTEAFFGQGTRLTVV.

The chain recombines TRBV4-3 with TRBJ2-1; no clear D gene. V was clipped by 2 bases and J by 7 bases, with 12 bases between them. The CDR3 has 14 amino acids. Germline CDR1 is LGHNA and CDR2 is YSLEER. CDR3: CASSQRLVWNEQFF. For the CDR3, the DNA is TGCGCCAGCAGCCAAAGGCTTGTTTGGAATGAGCAGTTCTTC.

Only a few counts were recorded for this clone. The chain recombines TRBV7-9 with TRBJ1-4; D is unclear. CDR3 size: 14 residues. V gave up 5 bases and J gave up 6 bases, with 13 bases separating them. Germline loops: CDR1 SEHNR, CDR2 FQNEAQ (reference sequence). CDR3 sequence reads: CASSARFADEKLFF. CDR3 DNA: TGTGCCAGCAGCGCGCGCTTTGCGGATGAAAAACTGTTTTTT.

The chain combines TRBV19 with TRBJ2-1, with 8 bases fitting TRBD2. The V gene end was trimmed by 4 bases and the J gene end by 4 bases; junction bases not matched to a gene: 3. Looked up from germline, CDR1 is LNHDA and CDR2 is SQIVND (reference sequence). The CDR3 sequence is 14 residues long. CDR3 DNA: TGTGCCAGTAGTAACGGACTAGCATACAATGAGCAGTTCTTC. This translates into CASSNGLAYNEQFF.

The V call is TRBV29-1, the J call TRBJ2-2; no clear D. The germline V gene has CDR1 SQVTM and CDR2 ANQGSEA. V lost 7 bases and J 0 bases, leaving 6 bases between the germline ends. The CDR3 has 12 residues. The CDR3 is CSAMANTGELFF. The CDR3 nucleotides read TGCAGCGCCATGGCGAACACCGGGGAGCTGTTTTTT.

This clone has only a few counts. The V call is TRBV19, the J call TRBJ2-5; TRBD1 matches at 9 bases. The CDR3 has 13 residues. Germline values: CDR1 LNHDA, CDR2 SQIVND (reference sequence). V shed 7 bases, J shed 4 bases, and the junction held 4 bases outside the gene matches. CDR3 coding DNA: TGTGCCAGTACCCCGGGACAGGGAGAGACCCAGTACTTC. Translated, it gives CASTPGQGETQYF.

The gene calls are TRBV7-2 and TRBJ2-1; the match to TRBD2 covers 9 bases. The CDR3 runs 14 residues. CDR1 and CDR2 (germline): SGHTA, FQGNSA. J gave up 3 bases and V 5 bases, and 2 bases lay outside the gene matches. CDR3 nucleotides: TGTGCCAGCAGCCAGCGGGGGGACTACAATGAGCAGTTCTTC. Protein product: CASSQRGDYNEQFF.

The chain is built from TRBV4-3 and TRBJ1-2; TRBD1 is a possible D gene (5 bases). This CDR3 region has 14 residues. From germline, CDR1 is LGHNA and CDR2 YSLEER. Trimming left V 0 bases short and J 6 bases short, with 11 bases between. The CDR3 bases are TGCGCCAGCAGCCAAGAGGCAGGGTGGCATGGCTACACCTTC. The encoded protein is CASSQEAGWHGYTF.

The V call is TRBV15, the J call TRBJ1-6; D is uncertain. CDR1 and CDR2 (germline): LNHNV, YYDKDF (reference sequence). CDR3 length: 14 residues. V lost 5 bases to trimming and J lost 8 bases, with 13 bases between them. Written as DNA, the CDR3 is TGTGCCACCAGCCCACGTCTTAAGGATTCACCCCTCCACTTT. It specifies CATSPRLKDSPLHF. Combining the CDR3 with reference TRBV15 and TRBJ1-6 gives the whole variable domain DAMVIQNPRYQVTQFGKPVTLSCSQTLNHNVMYWYQQKSSQAPKLLFHYYDKDFNNEADTPDNFQSRRPNTSFCFLDIRSPGLGDTAMYLCATSPRLKDSPLHFGNGTRLTVT.

The V gene is TRBV2, the J gene TRBJ1-5; 10 bases align to TRBD1. The trim removed 6 bases at V and 5 bases at J, leaving 7 bases unmatched. In germline, CDR1 is SNHLY, CDR2 FYNNEI. This CDR3 comprises 15 residues. The CDR3 coding sequence is TGTGCCAGCAGGATGGGACAGGGGATCCATCAGCCCCAGCATTTT. Residues: CASRMGQGIHQPQHF.

This rearrangement joins TRBV30 to TRBJ1-2; 8 bases match TRBD1. Trimming removed 3 bases from V and 7 bases from J; junction bases left unmatched: 7. Germline CDR1 is GTSNPN and CDR2 is SVGIG (reference sequence). CDR3 length: 13 residues. CDR3 bases: TGTGCCTGGAGCCCACAGGGGGATAGTGGCTACACCTTC. Translation gives CAWSPQGDSGYTF.

The rearrangement uses TRBV7-8 and TRBJ2-3, with D perhaps matching TRBD1 (5 bases). V was trimmed by 5 bases and J by 4 bases, leaving 13 bases between them. CDR3 length equals 14 residues. Germline V gene sequence: CDR1 SGHVS, CDR2 FQNEAQ. The CDR3 reads CASSQIREPDTQYF. DNA for the CDR3: TGTGCCAGCAGCCAGATCAGGGAACCAGATACGCAGTATTTT.